This TCR beta chain was identified during a study of blood T cell repertoires in COVID-19. TCRdb's table, derived via immunoSEQ multiplex PCR, lists solely in-frame clones and lacks some. The repertoire holds 200,000 to 300,000 clones, with roughly 83% as singletons. Specimen: peripheral blood. This sequence originates from a woman at least 80 years old with acute or convalescent COVID-19.

This CDR3 is CASSPRTGSLSTDTQYF. In DNA, the CDR3 is TGTGCCAGCAGTCCGCGGACAGGGTCCCTTAGCACAGATACGCAGTATTTT. The chain joins TRBV28 to TRBJ2-3, with TRBD1 identical over 8 bases. Germline V gene lookup returns CDR1 MDHEN and CDR2 SYDVKM. J gave up 0 bases and V 5 bases, and 10 bases lay outside the gene matches. The CDR3 has 17 amino acids.